This T cell receptor (beta chain) was identified during a study of CD8+CD57+ T cells in acquired aplastic anemia. Across the whole study: DNA from sorted CD4+ and CD8+ cells averaged around 3 ug.

Profiling that covered TCR beta VDJ and CDR3 relied on genomic DNA as its template. MiXCR, run by TCRdb on the reads, gives a single entry per CDR3 protein. The data show 400,000 to 450,000 distinct CDR3 sequences, with roughly 64% seen just once and approximately 4% held by the top ten. Turning to this clonotype: The junction does not match germline at one end; this may be a read error.

Per the germline V gene, CDR1 is SGHTA and CDR2 is FQGTGA. The CDR3 sequence is 15 residues long. The receptor was derived from a human donor in good health, serving as a control. The sample taken for sequencing was sorted CD4+, CD8+, or CD8+CD57+ T cells (not recorded which) from PBMCs. The rearrangement joins TRBV7-3 to TRBJ1-3, with D tentatively TRBD1 (5 bases). This CDR3 is CASSSASGVSDTLYF. DNA for the CDR3: TGTGCCAGCAGCTCAGCTTCGGGGGTGAGCGACACCTTATATTTT.